This T cell receptor (beta chain) derives from a study of neurological immune-mediated disorders (dated by TCRdb to between 2017 and 2020). In terms of the full investigation: The study compared peripheral blood TCR-beta repertoires of HTLV-I-associated myelopathy (HAM/TSP) patients, multiple sclerosis patients and healthy controls using UMI-based sequencing. The 106 TCR-beta libraries included longitudinal samples, technical triplicates and paired sorted CD4+ and CD8+ T-cell subsets alongside PBMC samples. The cohort included 60 to 75 subjects: 14 with HAM/TSP, about 34 with multiple sclerosis, and around 20 healthy controls. On the study overall, not on this receptor specifically: TCR clonal expansion was highest in HAM/TSP patients and lowest in MS patients, with MS patients falling below even healthy controls. No identical CDR3 amino acid sequences were found to be shared among expanded clones across subjects, suggesting that TCR-beta repertoires were private in all groups.

To synthesize cDNA, template-switch 5'RACE was performed with a primer carrying a 10-nucleotide random unique molecular identifier so that each TCR transcript was tagged. Over 180 million TCR-beta sequences, covering 15-18 subjects, were produced in each sequencing run. Total RNA was extracted with the RNeasy kit. The KAPA Real-time Library Amplification kit was used to amplify TCR-beta VDJ regions with primers targeting the TCR constant region and the 5'RACE anchor. A first PCR added sample indexes and Illumina adaptors, and a second PCR then raised library yield. After Ampure bead purification, the TCR product of roughly 650 bp was size-selected on a 2% E-gel SizeSelection system. Before pooling, library quality was assessed on a Bioanalyzer, concentration was determined with Qubit, and library quantification was performed with the Kapa Library Quantification kit. An Illumina HiSeq 2500 was used to sequence the libraries paired-end at 2 x 150 bp. To increase sequence diversity, roughly 24-32% phiX was spiked into each library pool. As for the authors' bioinformatics: The UMI-based MiGEC pipeline processed quality-filtered reads and removed over 85% of raw TCR sequences during error correction. IMGT germline references were used for alignment of VDJ genes, and clonotypes were defined by a unique CDR3 amino acid sequence together with V-J genes. VDJtools evaluated clonal expansion, Shannon diversity and CDR3 relatedness (CalcPairwiseDistances, ClusterSamples); CLCbio workbench built phylogenetic trees. Using coefficient-of-variation modelling across technical triplicates, the study counted a clone as expanded if it had at least 8 unique UMIs. TCRdb redid the processing of the public reads, applying fastp at Q25 and MiXCR, and retained in-frame beta chains. Each entry merges the rows of one CDR3 protein and shows their most common DNA and genes. The V and J calls come from TCRdb's annotation, not from the publication. This sample lists roughly 76,000 distinct CDR3 sequences; roughly 15% were detected once. The ten largest clones capture roughly 6.8% of the sample.

CDR1 and CDR2, per the germline V gene (reference sequence), are MNHNY and SVGAGI. The CDR3 measures 16 amino acids from cysteine to phenylalanine. Only the CDR3 portion is preserved as DNA: 48 bases, with reading frame beginning at the first base. V trim: 2 bases; J trim: 3 bases; unmatched bases: 7. This clonotype was detected ten times or more. Which antigen it targets is not known. No base-level quality is on record; no much larger clone is a single base apart. The healthy controls were volunteers from a blood bank in Maryland, USA. Unsorted PBMC libraries were generated from 2 million PBMCs stored in RNAlater at -80 °C until RNA extraction. Peripheral blood underwent Ficoll-Hypaque density gradient centrifugation to isolate PBMCs, which were then cryopreserved in liquid nitrogen.

Specimen: PBMCs. This chain is built from TRBV6-6 and TRBJ1-3, and 7 junctional nucleotides match TRBD1. The sequence came from a woman aged 45-65 years in good health. The sequenced DNA is TGTGCCAGCAGTTACCCACAGGGGTCACTTGGAAACACCATATATTTT. Its protein product is CASSYPQGSLGNTIYF.